The 26 T cell receptor beta chains reported below all come from one sample, sequenced in a study of post-analysis software for immune sequencing data. Unique molecular identifiers were present in the TCR beta cDNA libraries. TCRdb called the PCR reads again in MiXCR, with one record for every CDR3 protein. This sample has hundreds of thousands of distinct CDR3 sequences, with over 45% found just once. Study results and limitations: Controls had lower frequencies than patients of about 5 TRBV segments, which included TRBV5-6, TRBV5-1 and TRBV20-1.

Their recognized antigens are unknown. The sample was blood. Every receptor here comes from a girl aged 2-10 years with multiple sclerosis.

Here the CDR3 reads CASDLLGSGANVLTF. The CDR3, as DNA: TGTGCCAGCGATTTGCTAGGGTCTGGGGCCAACGTCCTGACTTTC. The gene calls are TRBV7-8 and TRBJ2-6, with no clear D. Germline CDR1 and CDR2: SGHVS and FQNEAQ. V was trimmed by 8 bases and J by 1 base, leaving 12 bases between them. This CDR3 contains 15 residues. Full variable domain (missing parts from reference TRBV7-8 and TRBJ2-6): GAGVSQSPRYKVAKRGQDVALRCDPISGHVSLFWYQQALGQGPEFLTYFQNEAQLDKSGLPSDRFFAERPEGSVSTLKIQRTQQEDSAVYLCASDLLGSGANVLTFGAGSRLTVL.

The chain is built from TRBV29-1 and TRBJ2-5; D not resolved. Germline V gene lookup returns CDR1 SQVTM and CDR2 ANQGSEA. The CDR3 loop spans 15 amino acids. V was shortened by 0 bases and J by 2 bases, with 13 bases between the two germline ends. The CDR3 loop reads CSVEEKHKLQETQYF. CDR3 nucleotides: TGCAGCGTTGAAGAGAAGCATAAGTTACAAGAGACCCAGTACTTC. Drawing the rest from reference TRBV29-1 and TRBJ2-5, the complete variable domain is SAVISQKPSRDICQRGTSLTIQCQVDSQVTMMFWYRQQPGQSLTLIATANQGSEATYESGFVIDKFPISRPNLTFSTLTVSNMSPEDSSIYLCSVEEKHKLQETQYFGPGTRLLVL.

This chain uses TRBV24-1 with TRBJ2-7; 13 positions match TRBD2. The germline V gene has CDR1 KGHDR and CDR2 SFDVKD. The V and J ends lost 3 bases and 5 bases, in that order; junction bases with no gene match: 3. CDR3 size: 15 residues. CDR3 loop: CATSDGTSGIHEQYF. Here the CDR3 DNA reads TGTGCCACCAGTGATGGGACTAGCGGGATCCACGAGCAGTACTTC.

V and J are TRBV20-1 and TRBJ2-7; the D is unclear. The germline V and J ends were trimmed by 0 bases and 2 bases, with 8 bases remaining between them. The CDR3 spans 13 residues. Germline V lookup: CDR1 DFQATT, CDR2 SNEGSKA (reference sequence). The CDR3 sequence is CSAREGWTYEQYF. The CDR3 coding sequence is TGCAGTGCTAGAGAGGGATGGACCTACGAGCAGTACTTC.

This clonotype was found many times. The chain employs TRBV10-3 and TRBJ2-5; 10 bases are a match to TRBD2. Germline loops: CDR1 ENHRY, CDR2 SYGVKD. This CDR3 contains 16 residues. With 4 bases clipped from V and 1 base from J, the junction kept 6 bases outside the gene matches. The CDR3 loop reads CAISGQLAGIQETQYF. In DNA, the CDR3 is TGTGCCATCAGTGGCCAACTAGCGGGAATCCAAGAGACCCAGTACTTC.

The rearrangement links TRBV5-1 to TRBJ2-3; D may be TRBD1 or TRBD2 (6 bases each). Germline V lookup: CDR1 SGHRS, CDR2 YFSETQ. Between the trimmed V and J ends, which lost 5 bases and 1 base, there was a span of 17 bases. There are 16 residues in the CDR3. CDR3 nucleotides: TGCGCCAGCAGACTGGGGGCTAGCGCTGGCACAGATACGCAGTATTTT. It specifies CASRLGASAGTDTQYF.

The chain employs TRBV20-1 and TRBJ1-4; the match to TRBD1 covers 9 bases. Looked up from germline, CDR1 is DFQATT and CDR2 is SNEGSKA (reference sequence). The J segment lost 8 bases and the V segment lost 6 bases, leaving 7 bases of the junction unmatched. The CDR3 runs 13 residues. The CDR3 coding sequence is TGCAGTGCCATGACAGGGGGTAGGGAAAAACTGTTTTTT. Its translation is CSAMTGGREKLFF.

The chain couples TRBV11-3 to TRBJ2-3, with D possibly TRBD2 on 5 matching bases. The CDR3 contains 17 residues. Germline-derived CDR1 and CDR2 are SGHNT and YENEEA. V was shortened by 9 bases and J by 3 bases, with 25 bases between the two germline ends. The CDR3 protein is CASSVYMDLGGTDTQYF. The CDR3 DNA reads as TGTGCCAGTAGCGTATATATGGATCTAGGTGGGACAGATACGCAGTATTTT.

V is TRBV5-1 and J is TRBJ2-6, with unresolved D. CDR1 and CDR2 from the germline V gene are SGHRS and YFSETQ. CDR3 length: 15 amino acids. The V end lost 4 bases, the J end lost 3 bases, and 11 bases lay between the germline ends. DNA for the CDR3: TGCGCCAGCAGCGACGGGTTAGGTGGGGCCAACGTCCTGACTTTC. Its translation: CASSDGLGGANVLTF.

The chain carries TRBV20-1 and TRBJ2-3; the D gene is possibly TRBD2 (6 bases). V lost 6 bases to trimming and J lost 0 bases, with 13 bases between them. The length of the CDR3 is 14 residues. In germline, CDR1 is DFQATT, CDR2 SNEGSKA (reference sequence). CDR3 bases: TGCAGTGCAATCCCGGAGGGAAGCACAGATACGCAGTATTTT. It codes for CSAIPEGSTDTQYF.

This chain links TRBV29-1 with TRBJ1-1; no firm D call. Germline CDR1 reads SQVTM; CDR2 reads ANQGSEA. This CDR3 spans 14 amino acids. Trimming stripped 6 bases from V and 0 bases from J, with 14 bases between. CDR3 in DNA: TGCAGCGTCCAAGACGGTGTGATGAACACTGAAGCTTTCTTT. Its translation: CSVQDGVMNTEAFF.

V usage is TRBV7-2 and J usage is TRBJ2-1, with D unresolved. CDR1 SGHTA and CDR2 FQGNSA come from the germline V gene. V was trimmed by 4 bases and J by 6 bases, leaving 13 bases between them. The CDR3 loop spans 14 amino acids. The CDR3 DNA follows: TGTGCCAGCAGCTCTCTAGTGGCTTGCAATGAGCAGTTCTTC. Translated: CASSSLVACNEQFF.

The genes are TRBV4-3 and TRBJ1-2; D is perhaps TRBD1 (5 bases). CDR1 is LGHNA and CDR2 is YSLEER in the germline V gene. The CDR3 runs to 14 residues. V lost 4 bases, J lost 2 bases, and 11 bases lay in between. The CDR3: CASSPDEGNYGYTF. The CDR3, as DNA: TGCGCCAGCAGCCCAGACGAGGGGAACTATGGCTACACCTTC.

The table lists this clonotype with a count of one. The chain is built from TRBV29-1 and TRBJ2-5; D possibly corresponds to TRBD2 (6 bases). TRBJ2-7 matches the DNA end more closely, so the J call is doubtful. This CDR3 has 14 residues. Looked up from germline, CDR1 is SQVTM and CDR2 is ANQGSEA. The CDR3 loop reads CSAYSGGTGYEQYF. In DNA, the CDR3 is TGCAGCGCCTATAGCGGCGGAACGGGCTACGAGCAGTACTTC.

The chain combines TRBV15 with TRBJ1-3; TRBD1 aligns across 8 bases. Germline lookup yields CDR1 LNHNV and CDR2 YYDKDF (reference sequence). This CDR3 is built from 17 residues. V shed 0 bases and J 3 bases; nucleotides not matched to a gene: 7. The CDR3 region is CATSRDRGQGFGNTIYF. The CDR3 DNA is TGTGCCACCAGCAGAGATCGTGGACAGGGCTTTGGAAACACCATATATTTT.

The rearrangement joins TRBV29-1 to TRBJ2-4, with a possible D match to TRBD1 (6 bases). The J call may not be correct, given that the DNA end is closer to TRBJ2-7. The CDR3 loop spans 12 amino acids. Looked up from germline, CDR1 is SQVTM and CDR2 is ANQGSEA. The CDR3 is CSGLQQGHEQYF. The DNA of the CDR3 is TGCAGCGGCCTCCAACAGGGCCACGAGCAGTACTTC.

The chain couples TRBV6-6 to TRBJ2-7; the D gene could be TRBD1 or TRBD2 (5 bases each). The J call is doubtful: the DNA matches TRBJ2-4 better. The CDR3 length is 13 residues. Germline loops: CDR1 MNHNY, CDR2 SVGAGI (reference sequence). The CDR3 sequence: CASSRGRLDIQYF. The CDR3 nucleotides are TGTGCCAGCAGCCGGGGACGGTTAGACATTCAGTACTTC.

The chain's CDR3 is CSVEDSGLRDEQFF. The CDR3 DNA reads as TGCAGCGTTGAAGATTCGGGGCTGCGTGATGAGCAGTTCTTC. The chain joins TRBV29-1 to TRBJ2-1; D is possibly TRBD1 or TRBD2 (5 bases each). The CDR3 is 14 amino acids. The V gene's germline CDR1 is SQVTM and CDR2 ANQGSEA. The V and J ends lost 0 bases and 8 bases respectively, with 14 bases between them.

The rearrangement uses TRBV29-1 and TRBJ2-4; 7 bases agree with TRBD2. The CDR3 contains 11 residues. Germline V lookup: CDR1 SQVTM, CDR2 ANQGSEA. The V and J ends lost 6 bases and 13 bases, in that order; junction bases with no gene match: 9. CDR3 region: CSVVLGREQYF. DNA of the CDR3: TGCAGCGTGGTACTTGGGCGGGAGCAGTACTTC.

V usage is TRBV6-5 and J usage is TRBJ1-6; D is unclear. Germline lookup yields CDR1 MNHEY and CDR2 SVGAGI. This CDR3 spans 16 amino acids. V lost 0 bases and J lost 10, with 16 bases in between. The CDR3 sequence is CASSYSTEAVRSPLHF. As DNA, the CDR3 is TGTGCCAGCAGTTACTCTACCGAGGCGGTCAGATCACCCCTCCACTTT.

The J gene is TRBJ2-5, the V gene TRBV29-1; weak D call: TRBD2 (5 bases). CDR1 and CDR2 (germline): SQVTM, ANQGSEA. V dropped 4 bases and J dropped 1 base, with 10 bases sitting between them. The CDR3 loop spans 13 amino acids. CDR3 protein: CSVAPSGQETQYF. The CDR3 nucleotides are TGCAGCGTTGCGCCCAGCGGCCAAGAGACCCAGTACTTC.

The chain recombines TRBV11-2 with TRBJ2-5; 14 bases match TRBD2. Trimming cost V 5 bases and J 3 bases; bases outside gene matches: 5. CDR1 SGHAT and CDR2 FQNNGV come from the germline V gene. The CDR3 length is 16 residues. The CDR3 DNA sequence: TGTGCCAGCAGCCCCCGGACTAGCGGGGGGAAAGAGACCCAGTACTTC. Translation: CASSPRTSGGKETQYF.

The chain carries TRBV11-2 and TRBJ2-5, with D maybe TRBD1 (5 bases). This CDR3 has 14 amino acids. The V end lost 2 bases, the J end lost 1 base, and 8 bases lay between the germline ends. The germline CDR1 and CDR2 sequences are SGHAT and FQNNGV. CDR3: CASSLTGFQETQYF. In nucleotides, the CDR3 is TGTGCCAGCAGCTTAACAGGTTTCCAAGAGACCCAGTACTTC. Variable domain in full (rest from reference TRBV11-2 and TRBJ2-5): EAGVAQSPRYKIIEKRQSVAFWCNPISGHATLYWYQQILGQGPKLLIQFQNNGVVDDSQLPKDRFSAERLKGVDSTLKIQPAKLEDSAVYLCASSLTGFQETQYFGPGTRLLVL.

This chain links TRBV5-1 with TRBJ2-3, with 8 bases aligning to TRBD2. CDR1 and CDR2 (germline): SGHRS, YFSETQ. Trimming cost V 1 base and J 2 bases; bases outside gene matches: 6. This CDR3 region has 16 residues. The CDR3 sequence is CASSLTGLAPTDTQYF. CDR3 sequence (DNA): TGCGCCAGCAGCTTGACTGGACTAGCCCCCACAGATACGCAGTATTTT.

The chain is built from TRBV20-1 and TRBJ2-5; D call uncertain. CDR1 and CDR2 (germline): DFQATT, SNEGSKA (reference sequence). This CDR3 spans 15 amino acids. The V and J ends lost 1 base and 5 bases respectively, with 17 bases between them. Here the CDR3 reads CSARGSLIGMETQYF. The CDR3 DNA sequence: TGCAGTGCTAGAGGAAGTCTCATAGGGATGGAGACCCAGTACTTC.

This clonotype was counted a few times. This chain uses TRBV29-1 with TRBJ2-6; D is unresolved. Trimming took off 4 bases at V and 1 base at J, with 17 bases between the two ends. Germline V gives CDR1 SQVTM, CDR2 ANQGSEA. The CDR3 totals 17 residues. The DNA for the CDR3 is TGCAGCGTTGGAACCGGATCAGGTTCTTCTGGGGCCAACGTCCTGACTTTC. Translation: CSVGTGSGSSGANVLTF.